This T cell receptor beta chain appears in the sequencing data of a study of tumor-infiltrating lymphocytes in primary liver carcinoma. Study as a whole: Men and women, 30 to 69 years of age, made up the patients. Study results and limitations: Only about 7.5-24% of top clones appeared in all five tumor regions.

The tissue used was unsorted bulk material of 20-30 mg. RNA and DNA were co-extracted from it with the AllPrep DNA/RNA mini kit. Whichever tumor sample was examined, it had over 80% viable tumor cells. Germline lookup yields CDR1 DFQATT and CDR2 SNEGSKA (reference sequence). The CDR3 has 15 amino acids. Trimming cost V 7 bases and J 2 bases; bases outside gene matches: 12. With a constant-region primer, TCR beta cDNA was made from around 520 ng of total RNA. Slightly modified ARM-PCR served as the procedure for the TCR beta libraries. These libraries came from three rounds of nested multiplex PCR. Both of the initial two PCR rounds ran for nine to ten cycles and employed TRBV1-TRBV30 forward primers alongside a C-beta reverse primer. TCRdb reanalysed the multiplex PCR reads using MiXCR and keeps one entry per CDR3 protein. The sample yields 99,000 or so distinct CDR3 sequences, around 84% seen once.

Concerning this clonotype itself: The antigen is unknown.

The receptor was isolated from a man aged 40-55 years with primary liver carcinoma and hepatitis B virus infection. The V and J genes are TRBV20-1 and TRBJ2-3; TRBD2 matches at 7 bases. Sequencing was performed on liver tumor tissue from sampling region 3. As for subset: tumor region T3, left-lateral pole. CDR3 protein: CSGGGRAGSTDTQYF. The CDR3 nucleotides are TGCAGTGGGGGGGGGAGGGCGGGATCCACAGATACGCAGTATTTT.